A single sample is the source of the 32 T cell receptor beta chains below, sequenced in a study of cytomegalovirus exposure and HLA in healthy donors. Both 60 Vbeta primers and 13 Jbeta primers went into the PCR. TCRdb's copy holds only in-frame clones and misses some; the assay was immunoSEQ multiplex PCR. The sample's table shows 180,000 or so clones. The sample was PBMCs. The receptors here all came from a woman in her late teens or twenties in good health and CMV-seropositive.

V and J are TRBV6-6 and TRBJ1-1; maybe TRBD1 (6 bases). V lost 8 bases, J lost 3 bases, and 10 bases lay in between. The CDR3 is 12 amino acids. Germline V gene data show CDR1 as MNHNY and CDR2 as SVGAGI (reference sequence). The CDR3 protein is CASQGRDTEAFF. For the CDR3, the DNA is TGTGCCAGCCAGGGGAGGGACACTGAAGCTTTCTTT.

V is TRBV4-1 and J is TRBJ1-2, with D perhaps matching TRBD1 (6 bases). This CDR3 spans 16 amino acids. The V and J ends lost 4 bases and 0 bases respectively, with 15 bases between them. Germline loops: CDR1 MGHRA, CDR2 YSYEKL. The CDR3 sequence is CASSPGDGPTNYGYTF. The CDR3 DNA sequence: TGCGCCAGCAGCCCAGGGGACGGCCCTACTAACTATGGCTACACCTTC.

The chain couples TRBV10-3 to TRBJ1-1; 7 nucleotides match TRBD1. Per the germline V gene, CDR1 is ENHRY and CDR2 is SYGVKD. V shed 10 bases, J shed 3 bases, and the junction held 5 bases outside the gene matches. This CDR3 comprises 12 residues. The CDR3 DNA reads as TGTGCCACCAGGGGGAGGGACACTGAAGCTTTCTTT. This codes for CATRGRDTEAFF.

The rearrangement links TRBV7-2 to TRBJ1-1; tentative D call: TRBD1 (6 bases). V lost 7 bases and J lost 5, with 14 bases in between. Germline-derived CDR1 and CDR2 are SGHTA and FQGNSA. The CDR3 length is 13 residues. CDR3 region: CASTKQGETEAFF. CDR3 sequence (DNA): TGTGCCAGCACGAAACAGGGAGAGACTGAAGCTTTCTTT.

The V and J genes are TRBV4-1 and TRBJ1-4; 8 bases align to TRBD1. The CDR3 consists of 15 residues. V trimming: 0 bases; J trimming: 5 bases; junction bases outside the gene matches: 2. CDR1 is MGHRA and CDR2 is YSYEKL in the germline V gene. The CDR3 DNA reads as TGCGCCAGCAGCCAAGAAGGACAGGGAAATGAAAAACTGTTTTTT. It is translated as CASSQEGQGNEKLFF.

The CDR3 nucleotides are TGCGCCAGCAGCTTACAGGGGACTAGAGAAGAGACCCAGTACTTC. Protein product: CASSLQGTREETQYF. The rearrangement links TRBV5-1 to TRBJ2-5; maybe TRBD2 (8 bases). The V end lost 2 bases, the J end lost 3 bases, and 14 bases lay between the germline ends. Germline V gene data show CDR1 as SGHRS and CDR2 as YFSETQ. The CDR3 is 15 residues long.

CDR3 DNA sequence: TGTGCCAGCAGCCCGAGACAGGGGGCTTATGAAAAACTGTTTTTT. Protein sequence: CASSPRQGAYEKLFF. J is TRBJ1-4 and V is TRBV7-6; 10 nucleotides align to TRBD1. In germline, CDR1 is SGHVS, CDR2 FNYEAQ. CDR3 length equals 15 residues. V lost 5 bases to trimming and J lost 6 bases; unmatched junction nucleotides: 6.

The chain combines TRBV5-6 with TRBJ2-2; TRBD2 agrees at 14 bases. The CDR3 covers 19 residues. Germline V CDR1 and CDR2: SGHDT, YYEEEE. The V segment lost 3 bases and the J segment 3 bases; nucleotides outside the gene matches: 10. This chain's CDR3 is CASSSTSGGAWRYTGELFF. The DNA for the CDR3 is TGTGCCAGCAGCTCGACTAGCGGGGGGGCCTGGAGGTACACCGGGGAGCTGTTTTTT.

CDR3 nucleotide sequence: TGTGCCAGCAGCCGATGGGGCCCCACACGCACAGATACGCAGTATTTT. This codes for CASSRWGPTRTDTQYF. The V call is TRBV21-1, the J call TRBJ2-3; no DNA check was done on the table's D call, TRBD1. TRBV21-1 represents a pseudogene. CDR3 length equals 16 residues.

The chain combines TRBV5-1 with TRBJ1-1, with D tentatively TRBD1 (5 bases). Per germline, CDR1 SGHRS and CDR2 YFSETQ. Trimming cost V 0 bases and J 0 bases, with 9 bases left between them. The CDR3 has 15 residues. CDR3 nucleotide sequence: TGCGCCAGCAGCTTGGCGGGCAGGGTGAACACTGAAGCTTTCTTT. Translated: CASSLAGRVNTEAFF.

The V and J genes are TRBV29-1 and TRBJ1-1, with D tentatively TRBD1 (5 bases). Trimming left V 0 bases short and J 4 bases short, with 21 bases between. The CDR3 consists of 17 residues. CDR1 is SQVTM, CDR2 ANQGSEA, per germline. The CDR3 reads CSVEDRGSSWEVTEAFF. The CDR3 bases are TGCAGCGTTGAAGATCGGGGGTCATCCTGGGAAGTCACTGAAGCTTTCTTT.

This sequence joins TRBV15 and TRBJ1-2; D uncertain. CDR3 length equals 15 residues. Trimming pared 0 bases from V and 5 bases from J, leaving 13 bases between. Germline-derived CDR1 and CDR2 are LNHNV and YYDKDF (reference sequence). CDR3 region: CATSRDGGKSYGYTF. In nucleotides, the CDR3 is TGTGCCACCAGCAGAGATGGAGGGAAGTCATATGGCTACACCTTC.

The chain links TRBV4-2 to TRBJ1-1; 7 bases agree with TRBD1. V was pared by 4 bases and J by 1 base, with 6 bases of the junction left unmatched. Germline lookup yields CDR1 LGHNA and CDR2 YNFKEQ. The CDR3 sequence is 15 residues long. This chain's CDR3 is CASSPRHRGNTEAFF. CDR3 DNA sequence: TGTGCCAGCAGCCCGCGCCACAGGGGGAACACTGAAGCTTTCTTT.

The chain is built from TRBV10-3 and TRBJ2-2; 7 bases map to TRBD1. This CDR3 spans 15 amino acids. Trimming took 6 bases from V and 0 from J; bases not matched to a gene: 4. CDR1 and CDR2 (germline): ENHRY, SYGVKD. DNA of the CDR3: TGTGCCATCAGCCGACAGGGTTCGAACACCGGGGAGCTGTTTTTT. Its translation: CAISRQGSNTGELFF.

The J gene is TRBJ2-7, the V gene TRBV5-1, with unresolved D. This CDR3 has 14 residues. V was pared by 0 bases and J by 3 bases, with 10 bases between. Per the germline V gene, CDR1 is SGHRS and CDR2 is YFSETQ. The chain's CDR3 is CASSLGPTNYEQYF. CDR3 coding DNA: TGCGCCAGCAGCTTGGGGCCCACCAACTACGAGCAGTACTTC.

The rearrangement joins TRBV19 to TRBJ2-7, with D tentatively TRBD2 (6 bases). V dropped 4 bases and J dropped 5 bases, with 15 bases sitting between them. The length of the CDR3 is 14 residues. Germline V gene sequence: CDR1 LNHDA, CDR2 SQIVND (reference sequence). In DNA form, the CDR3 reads TGTGCCAGTAGTAAACTAGCTAAAATCCACGAGCAGTACTTC. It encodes CASSKLAKIHEQYF.

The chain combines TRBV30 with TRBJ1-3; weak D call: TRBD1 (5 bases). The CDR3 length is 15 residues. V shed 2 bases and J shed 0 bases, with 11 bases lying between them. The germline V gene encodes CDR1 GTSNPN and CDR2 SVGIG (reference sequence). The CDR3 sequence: CAWSRRGTSGNTIYF. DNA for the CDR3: TGTGCCTGGAGTCGTCGGGGGACCTCTGGAAACACCATATATTTT.

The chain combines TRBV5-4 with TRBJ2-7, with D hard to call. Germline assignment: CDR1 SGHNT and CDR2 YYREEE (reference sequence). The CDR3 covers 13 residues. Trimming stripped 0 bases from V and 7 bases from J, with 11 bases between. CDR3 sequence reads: CASSLGSPREQYF. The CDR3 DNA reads TGTGCCAGCAGCTTGGGCTCGCCTCGGGAGCAGTACTTC.

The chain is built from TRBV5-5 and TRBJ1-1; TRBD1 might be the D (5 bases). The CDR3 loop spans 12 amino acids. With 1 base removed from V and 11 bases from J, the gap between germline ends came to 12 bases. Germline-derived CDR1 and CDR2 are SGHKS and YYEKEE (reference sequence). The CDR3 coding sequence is TGTGCCAGCAGCTTGTGGGGGACTGGGGCTTTCTTT. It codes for CASSLWGTGAFF.

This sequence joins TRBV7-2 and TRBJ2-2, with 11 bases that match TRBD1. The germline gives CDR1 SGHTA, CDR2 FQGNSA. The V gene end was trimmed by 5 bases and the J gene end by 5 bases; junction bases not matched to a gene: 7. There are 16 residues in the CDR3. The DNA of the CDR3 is TGTGCCAGCAGCAAAAGGGACAGGGGGATTACCGGGGAGCTGTTTTTT. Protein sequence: CASSKRDRGITGELFF.

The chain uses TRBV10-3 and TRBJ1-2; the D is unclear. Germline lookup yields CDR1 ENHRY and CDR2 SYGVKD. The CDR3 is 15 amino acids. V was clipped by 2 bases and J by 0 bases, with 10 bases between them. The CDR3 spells CAISEGREANYGYTF. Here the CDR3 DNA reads TGTGCCATCAGTGAGGGACGGGAAGCTAACTATGGCTACACCTTC.

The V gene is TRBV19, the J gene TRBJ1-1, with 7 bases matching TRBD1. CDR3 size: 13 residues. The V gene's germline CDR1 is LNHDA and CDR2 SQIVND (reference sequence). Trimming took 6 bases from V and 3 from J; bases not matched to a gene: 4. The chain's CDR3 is CASRRGRDTEAFF. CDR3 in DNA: TGTGCCAGTAGGAGGGGGCGCGACACTGAAGCTTTCTTT.

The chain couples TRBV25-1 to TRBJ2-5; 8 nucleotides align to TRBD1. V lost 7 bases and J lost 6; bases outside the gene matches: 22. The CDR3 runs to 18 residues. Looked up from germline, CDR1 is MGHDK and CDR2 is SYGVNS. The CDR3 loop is CASTEEDRAFPFKKTQYF. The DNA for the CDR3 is TGTGCCAGCACCGAAGAGGACAGGGCGTTCCCATTCAAGAAGACCCAGTACTTC.

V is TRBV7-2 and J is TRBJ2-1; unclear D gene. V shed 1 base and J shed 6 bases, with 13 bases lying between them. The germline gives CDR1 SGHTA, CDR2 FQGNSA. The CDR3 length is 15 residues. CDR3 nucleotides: TGTGCCAGCAGCTTAGGTCCTTCCCTAGGCAATGAGCAGTTCTTC. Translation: CASSLGPSLGNEQFF.

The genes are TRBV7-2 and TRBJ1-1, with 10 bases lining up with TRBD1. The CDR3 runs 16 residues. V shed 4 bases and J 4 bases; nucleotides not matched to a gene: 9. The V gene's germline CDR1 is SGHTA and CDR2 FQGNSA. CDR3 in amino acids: CASSSGMRTGGTEAFF. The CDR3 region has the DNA TGTGCCAGCAGCTCAGGAATGAGGACAGGGGGCACTGAAGCTTTCTTT.

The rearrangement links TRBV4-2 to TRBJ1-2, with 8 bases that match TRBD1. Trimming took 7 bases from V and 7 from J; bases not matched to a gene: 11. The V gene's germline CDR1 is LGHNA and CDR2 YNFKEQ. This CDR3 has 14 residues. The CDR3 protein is CASIGQGDLGGYTF. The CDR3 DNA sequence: TGTGCCAGCATTGGACAGGGAGATTTGGGTGGCTACACCTTC.

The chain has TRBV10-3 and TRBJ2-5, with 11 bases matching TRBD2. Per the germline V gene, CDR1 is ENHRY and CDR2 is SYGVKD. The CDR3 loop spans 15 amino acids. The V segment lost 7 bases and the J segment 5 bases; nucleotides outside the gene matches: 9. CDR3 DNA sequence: TGTGCCATCAAGCCTAGCGGGGGGCCCGAGGAGACCCAGTACTTC. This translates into CAIKPSGGPEETQYF.

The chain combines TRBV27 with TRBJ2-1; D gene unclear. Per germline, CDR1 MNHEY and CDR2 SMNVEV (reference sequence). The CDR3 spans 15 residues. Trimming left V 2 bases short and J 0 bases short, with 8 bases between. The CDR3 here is CASSLGVSSYNEQFF. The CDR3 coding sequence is TGTGCCAGCAGTTTAGGAGTGAGCTCCTACAATGAGCAGTTCTTC.

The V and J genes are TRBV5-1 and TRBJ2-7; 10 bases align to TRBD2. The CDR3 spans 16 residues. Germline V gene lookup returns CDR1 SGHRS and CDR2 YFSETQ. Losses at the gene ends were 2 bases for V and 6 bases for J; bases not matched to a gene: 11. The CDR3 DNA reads TGCGCCAGCAGCTTCGGCCTAGCGGGAGTGAGAGGCGAGCAGTACTTC. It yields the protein CASSFGLAGVRGEQYF.

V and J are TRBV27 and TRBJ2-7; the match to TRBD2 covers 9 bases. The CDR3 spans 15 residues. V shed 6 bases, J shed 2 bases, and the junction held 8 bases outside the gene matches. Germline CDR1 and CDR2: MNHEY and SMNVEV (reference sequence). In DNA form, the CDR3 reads TGTGCCAGCAGCTGGCGGGGGGGAGACGCCTACGAGCAGTACTTC. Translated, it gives CASSWRGGDAYEQYF.

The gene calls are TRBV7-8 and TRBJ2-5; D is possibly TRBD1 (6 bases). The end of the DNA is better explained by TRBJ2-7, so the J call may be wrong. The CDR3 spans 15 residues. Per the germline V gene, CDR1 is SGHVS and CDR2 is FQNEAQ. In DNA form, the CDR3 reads TGTGCCAGCAGCAAGGGGTCGACAGGTACCTACGAGCAGTACTTC. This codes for CASSKGSTGTYEQYF.

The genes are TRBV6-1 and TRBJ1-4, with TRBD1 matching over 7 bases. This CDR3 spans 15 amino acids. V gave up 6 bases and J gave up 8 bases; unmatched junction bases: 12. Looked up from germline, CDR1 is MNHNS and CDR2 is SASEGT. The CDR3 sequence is CASRHTGTVGEKLFF. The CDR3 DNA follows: TGTGCCAGCAGGCACACCGGGACAGTTGGGGAAAAACTGTTTTTT.